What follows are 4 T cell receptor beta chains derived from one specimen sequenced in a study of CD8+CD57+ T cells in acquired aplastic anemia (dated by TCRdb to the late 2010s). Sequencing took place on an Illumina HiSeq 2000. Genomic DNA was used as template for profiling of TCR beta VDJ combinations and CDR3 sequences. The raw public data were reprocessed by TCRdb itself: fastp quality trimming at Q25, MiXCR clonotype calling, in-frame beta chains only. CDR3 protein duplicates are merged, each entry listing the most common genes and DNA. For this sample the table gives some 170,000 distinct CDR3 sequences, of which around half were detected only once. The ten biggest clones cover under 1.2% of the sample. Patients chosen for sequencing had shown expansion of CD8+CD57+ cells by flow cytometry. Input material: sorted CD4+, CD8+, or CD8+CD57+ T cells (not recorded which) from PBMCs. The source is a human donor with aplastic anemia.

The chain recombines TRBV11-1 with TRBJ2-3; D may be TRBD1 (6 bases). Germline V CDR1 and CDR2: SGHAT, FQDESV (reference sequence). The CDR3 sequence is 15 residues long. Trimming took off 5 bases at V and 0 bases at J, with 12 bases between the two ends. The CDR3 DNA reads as TGTGCCAGCAGCCCCGGACAGACAAGCACAGATACGCAGTATTTT. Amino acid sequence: CASSPGQTSTDTQYF.

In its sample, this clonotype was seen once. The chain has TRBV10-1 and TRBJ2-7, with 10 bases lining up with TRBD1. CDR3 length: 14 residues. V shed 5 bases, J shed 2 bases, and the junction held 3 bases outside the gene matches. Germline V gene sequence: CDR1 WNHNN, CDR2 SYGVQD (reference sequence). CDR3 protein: CASSTGTGAYEQYF. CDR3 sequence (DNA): TGCGCCAGCAGTACCGGGACAGGGGCCTACGAGCAGTACTTC.

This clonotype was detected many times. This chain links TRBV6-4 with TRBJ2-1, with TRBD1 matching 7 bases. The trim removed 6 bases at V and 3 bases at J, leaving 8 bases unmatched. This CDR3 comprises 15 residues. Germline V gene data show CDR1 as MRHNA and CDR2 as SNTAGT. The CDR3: CASREQGNGYNEQFF. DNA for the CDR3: TGTGCCAGCAGAGAACAGGGGAACGGCTACAATGAGCAGTTCTTC.

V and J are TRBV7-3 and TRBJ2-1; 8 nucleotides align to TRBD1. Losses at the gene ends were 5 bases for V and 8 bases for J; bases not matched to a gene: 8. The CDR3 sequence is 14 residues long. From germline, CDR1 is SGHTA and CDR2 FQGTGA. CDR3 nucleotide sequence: TGTGCCAGCAGCCTCAGGGGGCTCCCATATGAGCAGTTCTTC. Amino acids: CASSLRGLPYEQFF.